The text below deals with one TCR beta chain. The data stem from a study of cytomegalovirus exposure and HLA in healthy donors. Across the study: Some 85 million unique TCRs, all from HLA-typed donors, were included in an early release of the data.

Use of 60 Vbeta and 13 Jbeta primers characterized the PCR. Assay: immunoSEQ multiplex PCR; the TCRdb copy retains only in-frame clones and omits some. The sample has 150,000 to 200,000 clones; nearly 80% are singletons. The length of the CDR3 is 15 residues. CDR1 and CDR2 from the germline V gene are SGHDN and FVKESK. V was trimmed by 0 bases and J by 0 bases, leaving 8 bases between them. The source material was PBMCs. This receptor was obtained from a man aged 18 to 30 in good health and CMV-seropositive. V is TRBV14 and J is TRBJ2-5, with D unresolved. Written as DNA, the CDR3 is TGTGCCAGCAGCCAAGAAGAGAGGCACCAAGAGACCCAGTACTTC. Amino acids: CASSQEERHQETQYF.